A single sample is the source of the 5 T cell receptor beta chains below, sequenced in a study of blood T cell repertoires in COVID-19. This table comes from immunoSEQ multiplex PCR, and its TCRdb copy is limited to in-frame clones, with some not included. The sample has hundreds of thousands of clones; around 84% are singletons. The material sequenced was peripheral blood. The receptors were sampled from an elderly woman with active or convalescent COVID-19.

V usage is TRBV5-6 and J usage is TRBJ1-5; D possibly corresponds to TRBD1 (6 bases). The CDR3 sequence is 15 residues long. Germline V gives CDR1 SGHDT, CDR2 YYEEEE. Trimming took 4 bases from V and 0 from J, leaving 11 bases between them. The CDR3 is CASSRRTDSNQPQHF. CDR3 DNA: TGTGCCAGCAGCCGGCGGACAGATAGCAATCAGCCCCAGCATTTT.

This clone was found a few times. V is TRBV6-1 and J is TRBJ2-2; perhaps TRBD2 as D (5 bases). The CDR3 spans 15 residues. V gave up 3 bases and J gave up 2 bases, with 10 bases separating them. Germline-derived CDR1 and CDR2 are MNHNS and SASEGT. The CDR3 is CASSELARNTGELFF. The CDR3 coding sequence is TGTGCCAGCAGTGAGTTAGCGAGAAACACCGGGGAGCTGTTTTTT.

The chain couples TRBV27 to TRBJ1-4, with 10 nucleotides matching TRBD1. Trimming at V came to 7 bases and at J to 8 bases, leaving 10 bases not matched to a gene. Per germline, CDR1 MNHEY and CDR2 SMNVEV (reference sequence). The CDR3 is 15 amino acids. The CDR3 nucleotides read TGTGCCAGCACCCCAATTGGACAGGGGGGAGAAAAACTGTTTTTT. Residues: CASTPIGQGGEKLFF.

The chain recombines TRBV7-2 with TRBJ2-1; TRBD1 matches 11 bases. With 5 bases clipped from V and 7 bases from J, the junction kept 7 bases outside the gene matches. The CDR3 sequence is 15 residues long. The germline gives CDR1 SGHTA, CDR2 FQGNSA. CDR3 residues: CASSLRGDRGNEQFF. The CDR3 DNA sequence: TGTGCCAGCAGCCTTAGGGGGGACAGGGGGAATGAGCAGTTCTTC.

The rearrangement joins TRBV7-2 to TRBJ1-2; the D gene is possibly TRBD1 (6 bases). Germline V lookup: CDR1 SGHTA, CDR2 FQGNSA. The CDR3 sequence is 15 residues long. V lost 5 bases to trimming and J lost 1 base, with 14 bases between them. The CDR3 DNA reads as TGTGCCAGCAGCACCCCGACAGGTATTAACTATGGCTACACCTTC. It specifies CASSTPTGINYGYTF.